This T cell receptor (beta chain) emerged from a study of T cells after yellow fever vaccination (dated 2019 in TCRdb). With regard to the full study: Libraries from fractions with low cell numbers were prepared with the SMART-Seq v4 Ultra Low Input RNA kit. To follow T-cell clones before and after both primary and booster YFV17D yellow fever vaccination, bulk TCR alpha and beta repertoires underwent longitudinal sequencing. Two healthy male donors made up the cohort, one aged 18 to 29 years and the other aged 30 to 40 years. Blood was drawn at multiple timepoints before and after primary and secondary immunization, with bulk PBMC replicates and cell subsets isolated. Overall results and qualifications from the work: The study included only a couple of donors, which limits how far the findings can be generalized. FACS-sorted repertoires could contain abundant contaminating clonotypes from the bulk population, so computational filtering was required. A small share of clonotypes was detected in both CD4 and CD8 compartments, with the overlap likely arising from convergent recombination. Compared with the primary T-cell response, the secondary T-cell response was weaker but faster, peaking on day 5 rather than day 15. After the booster, most of the clones that had expanded following primary vaccination were detected again (roughly 96% of CD4 and more than 85% of CD8), which suggests that memory was broadly maintained.

This clonotype was seen only a few times. Its cognate antigen has yet to be identified. No quality values exist for individual bases; no much larger clone is one base distant. Synthesis of TCR cDNA relied on 5'RACE template switching, a step that introduced a universal primer site along with unique molecular identifiers. Priming of cDNA synthesis was performed from both the TCR alpha and TCR beta constant segments. Library amplification used two PCR steps, and the second PCR step added sample barcodes and sequencing adapters. Libraries were sequenced on Illumina HiSeq 2500 (2x100 bp) or NovaSeq (2x150 bp). The original methods were these. Demultiplexing of reads and collapsing into UMI consensus sequences were performed with MIGEC, and V(D)J alignment was carried out with MiXCR. Using edgeR on replicate PBMC samples, clonotypes were called vaccine-responding if FDR was below 0.01 and the log2 fold change was above 5 up to day 15. Each bulk clonotype was labeled CD4 or CD8 based on which sequenced repertoire, CD4 or CD8, contained the clonotype at higher abundance. The public sequencing data were trimmed at Q25 with fastp and processed into clonotypes with MiXCR by TCRdb, which kept only in-frame beta chains. Each CDR3 protein appears once, grouped with its most common genes and DNA. TCRdb's processing, not the authors', yielded these V and J calls. The sample has approximately 300,000 distinct CDR3 sequences on record, roughly 7% of them singletons. Over 15% of the sample lies in the top ten.

From the germline V gene, CDR1 is SGHRS and CDR2 is YFSETQ. From the cysteine through the phenylalanine, the CDR3 covers 13 amino acids. This entry keeps only the CDR3 DNA: 39 bases, framed from base 1. A distance of 11 bases separates the germline ends of V and J, which lose 7 bases and 0 bases respectively. The treatment or condition label, read with the paper, signifies: live attenuated yellow fever vaccine strain. At each blood-draw timepoint, two biological replicates of bulk PBMCs were obtained. A standard Ficoll-Paque protocol was used to isolate PBMCs from peripheral blood. TriZol was used to extract RNA from bulk PBMCs, from CD4 and CD8 fractions, and from dextramer-positive and dextramer-negative fractions.

This TCR was sampled from a man younger than 35 who received the YFV17D yellow fever vaccine. This chain is built from TRBV5-1 and TRBJ2-7, with the D gene too uncertain to name. Material: PBMCs, obtained approximately 47 days after the first yellow fever vaccination. The DNA sequence is as follows: TGCGCCAGCCGCCGCGAAAGCTCCTACGAGCAGTACTTC. It is translated as CASRRESSYEQYF.